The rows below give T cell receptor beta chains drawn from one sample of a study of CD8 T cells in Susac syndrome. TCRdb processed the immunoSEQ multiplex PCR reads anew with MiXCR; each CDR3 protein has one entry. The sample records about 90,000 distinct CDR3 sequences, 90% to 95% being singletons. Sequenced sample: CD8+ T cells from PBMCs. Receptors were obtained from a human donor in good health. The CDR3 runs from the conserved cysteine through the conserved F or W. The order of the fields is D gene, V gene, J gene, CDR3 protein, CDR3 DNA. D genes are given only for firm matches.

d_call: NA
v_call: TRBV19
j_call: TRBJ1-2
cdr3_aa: CASSPDRNYGYTF
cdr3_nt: TGTGCCAGTAGTCCAGACAGGAACTATGGCTACACCTTC

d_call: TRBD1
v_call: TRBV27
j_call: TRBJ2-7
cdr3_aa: CASSVTGRSEQYF
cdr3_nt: TGTGCCAGCAGTGTGACAGGGAGAAGCGAGCAGTACTTC

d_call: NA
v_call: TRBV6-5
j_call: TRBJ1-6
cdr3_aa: CASSPGANSPLHF
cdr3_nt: TGTGCCAGCAGCCCTGGGGCTAATTCACCCCTCCACTTT

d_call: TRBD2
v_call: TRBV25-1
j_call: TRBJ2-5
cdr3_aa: CASSELIAGLQETQYF
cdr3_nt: TGTGCCAGCAGTGAACTGATAGCGGGGCTCCAAGAGACCCAGTACTTC

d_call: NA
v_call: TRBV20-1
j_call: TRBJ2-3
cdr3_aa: CSARDRRGVGPDTQFF
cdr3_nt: TGCAGTGCTAGAGATCGTAGGGGGGTCGGCCCAGATACGCAGTTTTTT

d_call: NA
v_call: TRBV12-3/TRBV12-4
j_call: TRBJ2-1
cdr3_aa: CASSLWDTYNEQFF
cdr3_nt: TGTGCCAGCAGTTTATGGGACACCTACAATGAGCAGTTCTTC

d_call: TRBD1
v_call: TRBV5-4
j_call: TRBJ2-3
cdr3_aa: CASSGGQGRTDTQYF
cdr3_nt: TGTGCCAGCAGCGGTGGACAGGGGCGTACAGATACGCAGTATTTT

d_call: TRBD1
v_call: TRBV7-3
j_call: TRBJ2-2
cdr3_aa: CASSLTPTGRGTGELFF
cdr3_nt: TGTGCCAGCAGCTTAACTCCGACAGGGAGAGGCACCGGGGAGCTGTTTTTT

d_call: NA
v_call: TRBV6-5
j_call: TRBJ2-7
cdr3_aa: CASSYSVTAGSYEQYF
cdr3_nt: TGTGCCAGCAGTTATTCGGTGACCGCGGGCTCCTACGAGCAGTACTTC

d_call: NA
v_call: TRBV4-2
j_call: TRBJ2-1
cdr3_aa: CASTDVEGLGDEQFF
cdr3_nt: TGTGCCAGCACCGACGTAGAGGGTCTTGGGGATGAGCAGTTCTTC

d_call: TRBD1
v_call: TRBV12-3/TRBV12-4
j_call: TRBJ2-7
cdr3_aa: CASSYDRGTYEQYF
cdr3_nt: TGTGCCAGCAGCTACGACAGGGGAACCTACGAGCAGTACTTC

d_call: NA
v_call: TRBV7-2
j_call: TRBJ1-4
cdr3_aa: CASRRGESNEKLFF
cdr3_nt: TGTGCCTCCCGCAGGGGCGAGTCTAATGAAAAACTGTTTTTT